The entry that follows covers one T cell receptor beta chain sequence. Antigen: not known. Sequenced by immunoSEQ multiplex PCR; TCRdb stores in-frame clones only, minus some. The sample shows approximately 65,000 clones, around 70% of them seen only once. This sample is drawn from a study of vaccination effects on CD4 cells after COVID-19. Background on the study: The median interval between the second dose and post-vaccine sampling was 72 days.

The length of the CDR3 is 13 residues. Deletions cut 0 bases from V and 10 bases from J, with 12 bases between. ViraFEST used viral peptide pools to expand antigen-specific CD4+ T cells before sequencing. Subsequent to a culture period of more than 8 days, CD4+ T cells were isolated. Either the mRNA-1273 or the BNT162b2 vaccine was given to participants as two doses. The healthy vaccine recipients, who had no prior SARS-CoV-2 infection, showed negative nucleocapsid antibodies. Each culture well received a few million PBMC. These cells were then cultured in IMDM with 7.5 to 10 IU/ml IL-2 and roughly 10 ug/ml peptides. The authors replaced half the medium with IL-2 medium on days 3 and 7.

Sequencing used CD4+ T cells from PBMCs cultured with HCoV-229E spike peptides, obtained after COVID-19 vaccination. The gene calls are TRBV12-3 or TRBV12-4 and TRBJ1-1; a weak D match, TRBD1 (5 bases). The TCR originated in a human donor who received a COVID-19 vaccine. The CDR3 bases are TGTGCCAGCAGTTTAGCCGGGGGAAGGATAGCTTTCTTT. As protein: CASSLAGGRIAFF.